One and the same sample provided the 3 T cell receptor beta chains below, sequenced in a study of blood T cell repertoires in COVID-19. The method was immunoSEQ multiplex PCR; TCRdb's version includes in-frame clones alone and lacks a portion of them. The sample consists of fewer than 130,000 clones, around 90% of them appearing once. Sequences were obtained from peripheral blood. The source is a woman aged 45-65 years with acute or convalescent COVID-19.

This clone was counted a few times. CDR3 DNA sequence: TGTGCCAGCAGCCCCAGGGAGCGGGAGAGCACAGATACGCAGTATTTT. Encoded protein: CASSPRERESTDTQYF. The rearrangement links TRBV5-5 to TRBJ2-3; the match to TRBD2 covers 8 bases. The V segment lost 4 bases and the J segment 0 bases; nucleotides outside the gene matches: 7. The CDR3 spans 16 residues. Germline CDR1 reads SGHKS; CDR2 reads YYEKEE (reference sequence).

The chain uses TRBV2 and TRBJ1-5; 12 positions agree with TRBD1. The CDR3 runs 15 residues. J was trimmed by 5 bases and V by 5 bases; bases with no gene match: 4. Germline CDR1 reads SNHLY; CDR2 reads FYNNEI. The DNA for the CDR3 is TGTGCCAGCAGTCCGGGACAGGGGGCATATCAGCCCCAGCATTTT. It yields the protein CASSPGQGAYQPQHF.

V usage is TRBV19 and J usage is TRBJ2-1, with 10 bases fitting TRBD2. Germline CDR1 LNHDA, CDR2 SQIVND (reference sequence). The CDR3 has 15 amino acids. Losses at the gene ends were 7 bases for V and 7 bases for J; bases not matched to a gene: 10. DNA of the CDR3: TGTGCCAGTAAACGGCTAGCGGGAGATACGAATGAGCAGTTCTTC. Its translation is CASKRLAGDTNEQFF.